The 16 T cell receptor beta chains below were found in one sample sequenced in a study of blood T cell repertoires in COVID-19. Using immunoSEQ multiplex PCR, the repertoire was profiled, and TCRdb retains in-frame clones only, with some absent. The sample consists of approximately 250,000 clones, approximately 90% of them appearing once. Material for sequencing was PBMCs or T cells enriched from blood (not recorded which). Receptor source: a woman aged 60-75 years in a cohort exposed to, infected with or recovered from COVID-19 (not recorded which).

Written as DNA, the CDR3 is TGCAGCGTTGGGCAGGGGGACAATCAGCCCCAGCATTTT. It codes for CSVGQGDNQPQHF. This chain uses TRBV29-1 with TRBJ1-5, with TRBD1 matching over 7 bases. CDR3 size: 13 residues. Per germline, CDR1 SQVTM and CDR2 ANQGSEA. V was pared by 4 bases and J by 3 bases, with 3 bases of the junction left unmatched.

The chain's CDR3 is CASSYDGQGLVQYF. The CDR3 bases are TGTGCCAGCAGTTACGACGGACAGGGCCTGGTGCAGTACTTC. The chain recombines TRBV6-2 or TRBV6-3 with TRBJ2-7; 8 positions match TRBD1. This CDR3 has 14 amino acids. V lost 2 bases to trimming and J lost 9 bases; unmatched junction nucleotides: 9. Germline loops: CDR1 MNHEY, CDR2 SVGEGT.

V gene TRBV19 combines with J gene TRBJ1-5, with TRBD1 matching over 7 bases. With V trimmed by 6 bases and J by 2 bases, 4 bases remained unmatched. Germline assignment: CDR1 LNHDA and CDR2 SQIVND (reference sequence). CDR3 length equals 14 residues. This CDR3 reads CASRTRGGNQPQHF. The CDR3 DNA is TGTGCCAGTAGAACCAGGGGGGGCAATCAGCCCCAGCATTTT.

The rearrangement links TRBV7-9 to TRBJ2-7; TRBD1 is a possible D gene (6 bases). Germline-derived CDR1 and CDR2 are SEHNR and FQNEAQ (reference sequence). There are 16 residues in the CDR3. Trimming took off 0 bases at V and 1 base at J, with 13 bases between the two ends. The chain's CDR3 is CASSLALRGLSYEQYF. The CDR3 bases are TGTGCCAGCAGCTTAGCGCTCAGGGGCCTTTCCTACGAGCAGTACTTC.

V is TRBV28 and J is TRBJ2-7; 10 nucleotides agree with TRBD2. Trimming at V came to 5 bases and at J to 4 bases, leaving 8 bases not matched to a gene. Per germline, CDR1 MDHEN and CDR2 SYDVKM. This CDR3 comprises 15 residues. The chain's CDR3 is CASSHSSGRLYEQYF. For the CDR3, the DNA is TGTGCCAGCAGTCATAGTAGCGGGAGGTTGTACGAGCAGTACTTC. Full variable domain (outside the CDR3, taken from reference TRBV28 and TRBJ2-7): DVKVTQSSRYLVKRTGEKVFLECVQDMDHENMFWYRQDPGLGLRLIYFSYDVKMKEKGDIPEGYSVSREKKERFSLILESASTNQTSMYLCASSHSSGRLYEQYFGPGTRLTVT.

The V and J genes are TRBV5-4 and TRBJ1-2; 7 bases agree with TRBD1. The V gene end was trimmed by 4 bases and the J gene end by 5 bases; junction bases not matched to a gene: 8. The CDR3 totals 14 residues. Germline CDR1 and CDR2: SGHNT and YYREEE (reference sequence). The CDR3, as DNA: TGTGCCAGCAGCCCGCAGGGGGTTGAATATGGCTACACCTTC. Protein product: CASSPQGVEYGYTF.

V is TRBV6-5 and J is TRBJ2-2; TRBD2 matches at 8 bases. Trimming took 6 bases from V and 6 from J; bases not matched to a gene: 6. The CDR3 loop spans 14 amino acids. The germline CDR1 and CDR2 sequences are MNHEY and SVGAGI. The CDR3 region has the DNA TGTGCCAGCAGAGCACGGGGGGGGTCCGGGGAGCTGTTTTTT. Residues: CASRARGGSGELFF.

CDR3 in amino acids: CASSRTSGSTDTQYF. In nucleotides, the CDR3 is TGTGCCAGCAGCCGGACTAGCGGGAGCACAGATACGCAGTATTTT. The chain is built from TRBV4-2 and TRBJ2-3, with 11 bases identical to TRBD2. The CDR3 consists of 15 residues. Germline lookup yields CDR1 LGHNA and CDR2 YNFKEQ. The ends lost 4 bases at V and 0 bases at J; junction bases unmatched: 0.

The chain joins TRBV5-6 to TRBJ2-1; unclear D gene. Trimming stripped 1 base from V and 6 bases from J, with 11 bases between. The CDR3 has 14 amino acids. The germline V gene encodes CDR1 SGHDT and CDR2 YYEEEE. This CDR3 is CASSLRLPPNEQFF. CDR3 coding DNA: TGTGCCAGCAGCTTGCGCCTACCCCCCAATGAGCAGTTCTTC.

The rearrangement joins TRBV1 to TRBJ2-5; TRBD2, as called in the table, went unchecked against the DNA. TRBV1 is a pseudogene segment. The CDR3 extends over 11 amino acids. CDR3 sequence: CTSSQDGTQYF. CDR3 coding DNA: TGCACCAGCAGCCAAGACGGGACCCAGTACTTC.

The V gene is TRBV7-3, the J gene TRBJ2-2; 7 positions agree with TRBD2. The V gene's germline CDR1 is SGHTA and CDR2 FQGTGA. V lost 1 base and J lost 0; bases outside the gene matches: 5. This CDR3 has 17 amino acids. The CDR3 protein is CASSLSPGGANTGELFF. The CDR3 coding sequence is TGTGCCAGCAGCTTAAGTCCGGGAGGCGCGAACACCGGGGAGCTGTTTTTT.

This chain uses TRBV18 with TRBJ2-6; TRBD2 aligns across 7 bases. V shed 2 bases and J 0 bases; nucleotides not matched to a gene: 7. CDR3 size: 18 residues. CDR1 is KGHSH and CDR2 is LQKENI in the germline V gene. As DNA, the CDR3 is TGTGCCAGCTCACCATGGGAGGGAACCCGCTCTGGGGCCAACGTCCTGACTTTC. As protein: CASSPWEGTRSGANVLTF. The full variable domain, rest sourced from reference TRBV18 and TRBJ2-6, is NAGVMQNPRHLVRRRGQEARLRCSPMKGHSHVYWYRQLPEEGLKFMVYLQKENIIDESGMPKERFSAEFPKEGPSILRIQQVVRGDSAAYFCASSPWEGTRSGANVLTFGAGSRLTVL.

This chain connects TRBV7-3 to TRBJ1-2; TRBD1 matches at 10 bases. The CDR3 is 15 residues long. Germline values: CDR1 SGHTA, CDR2 FQGTGA. V lost 5 bases, J lost 8 bases, and 11 bases stayed unmatched. The CDR3 loop reads CASSPPGQGRGGYTF. The CDR3 DNA follows: TGTGCCAGCAGCCCGCCGGGACAGGGGCGAGGAGGCTACACCTTC.

This clone was counted a few times. The chain employs TRBV15 and TRBJ2-2, with TRBD1 as a possible D gene (5 bases). Germline V gene lookup returns CDR1 LNHNV and CDR2 YYDKDF (reference sequence). V was clipped by 2 bases and J by 6 bases, with 7 bases between them. This CDR3 is built from 13 residues. The CDR3 loop is CATSRQGSGELFF. DNA of the CDR3: TGTGCCACCAGCAGACAGGGATCCGGGGAGCTGTTTTTT.

The rearrangement links TRBV2 to TRBJ1-5, with 9 bases fitting TRBD1. V lost 4 bases and J lost 2; bases outside the gene matches: 3. CDR1 is SNHLY and CDR2 is FYNNEI in the germline V gene. There are 15 residues in the CDR3. CDR3 region: CASSGGQGRNQPQHF. CDR3 coding DNA: TGTGCCAGCAGTGGGGGACAGGGACGCAATCAGCCCCAGCATTTT.

The chain carries TRBV5-1 and TRBJ1-1; unclear D gene. Looked up from germline, CDR1 is SGHRS and CDR2 is YFSETQ. V was clipped by 3 bases and J by 1 base, with 10 bases between them. The CDR3 is made up of 14 amino acids. The CDR3 is CASSSRVANTEAFF. CDR3 sequence (DNA): TGCGCCAGCAGCTCGCGCGTTGCGAACACTGAAGCTTTCTTT.